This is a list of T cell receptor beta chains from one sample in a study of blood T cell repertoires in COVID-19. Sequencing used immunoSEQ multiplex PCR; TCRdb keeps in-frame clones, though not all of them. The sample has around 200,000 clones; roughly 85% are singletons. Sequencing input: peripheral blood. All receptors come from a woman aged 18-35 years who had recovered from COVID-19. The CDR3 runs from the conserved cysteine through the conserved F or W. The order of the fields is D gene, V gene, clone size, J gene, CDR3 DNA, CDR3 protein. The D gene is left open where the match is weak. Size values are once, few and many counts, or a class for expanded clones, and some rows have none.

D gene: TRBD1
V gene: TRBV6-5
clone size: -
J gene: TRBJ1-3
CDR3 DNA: TGTGCCAGCGGACAGGGTCTCTCAAACACCATATATTTT
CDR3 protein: CASGQGLSNTIYF

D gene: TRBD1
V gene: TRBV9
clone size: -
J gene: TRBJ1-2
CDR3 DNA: TGTGCCAGCAGCGTCCTAGGGGGCTCAAACTATGGCTACACCTTC
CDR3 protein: CASSVLGGSNYGYTF

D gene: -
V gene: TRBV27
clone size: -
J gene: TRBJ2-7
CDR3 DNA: TGTGCCAGCAGTTCCGAAAATGACGGGACCTACGAGCAGTACTTC
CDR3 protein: CASSSENDGTYEQYF

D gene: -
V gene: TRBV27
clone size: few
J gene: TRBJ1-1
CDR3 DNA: TGTGCCAGCCAAGGAAGACATGAAGCTTTCTTT
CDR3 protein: CASQGRHEAFF

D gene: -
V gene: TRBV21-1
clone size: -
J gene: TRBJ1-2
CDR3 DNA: TGTGCCAGCAGCAACCCCCCGGGGGTGGGTGATGGCTACACCTTC
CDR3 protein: CASSNPPGVGDGYTF

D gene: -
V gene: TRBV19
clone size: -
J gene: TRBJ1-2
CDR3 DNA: TGTGCCAGTAGTGTGGAGCAGGGTAATGGCTACACCTTC
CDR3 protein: CASSVEQGNGYTF

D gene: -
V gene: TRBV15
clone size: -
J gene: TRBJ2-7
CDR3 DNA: TGTGCCACCAGCGTCGGGCAGGGGCCCTACGAGCAGTACTTC
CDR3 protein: CATSVGQGPYEQYF

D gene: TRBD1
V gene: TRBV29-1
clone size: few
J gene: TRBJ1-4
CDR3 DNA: TGCAGCGTTGGGAGTGGGGACAGGGATGAAAAACTGTTTTTT
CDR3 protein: CSVGSGDRDEKLFF

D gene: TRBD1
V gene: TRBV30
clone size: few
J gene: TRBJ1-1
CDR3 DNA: TGTGCCTGGGCCCACGGGACAGGGGCAAGCATGAACACTGAAGCTTTCTTT
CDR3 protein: CAWAHGTGASMNTEAFF

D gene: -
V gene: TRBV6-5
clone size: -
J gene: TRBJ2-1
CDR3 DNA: TGTGCCAGCAATCCTCCGTTCCGTCGGAGTGAGCAGTTCTTC
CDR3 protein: CASNPPFRRSEQFF

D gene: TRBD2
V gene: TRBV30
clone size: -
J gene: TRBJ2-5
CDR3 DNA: TGTGCCTGGACGGGACTAGCGGGAGAATTCGTTGAGACCCAGTACTTC
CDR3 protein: CAWTGLAGEFVETQYF

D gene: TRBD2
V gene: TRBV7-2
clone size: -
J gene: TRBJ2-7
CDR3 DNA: TGTGCCAGCAGCTTAGAGTGGGAGGGCAGGGAGCAGTACTTC
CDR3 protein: CASSLEWEGREQYF

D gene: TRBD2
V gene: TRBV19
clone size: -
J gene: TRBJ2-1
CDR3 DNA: TGTGCCAGTATAGGGGGGACTAGCGGGAGCTCCTACAATGAGCAGTTCTTC
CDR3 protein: CASIGGTSGSSYNEQFF

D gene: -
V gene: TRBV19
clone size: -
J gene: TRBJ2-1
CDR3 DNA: TGTGCCAGTAGTCTCCCGCGGCCTGAGCAGTTCTTC
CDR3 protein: CASSLPRPEQFF

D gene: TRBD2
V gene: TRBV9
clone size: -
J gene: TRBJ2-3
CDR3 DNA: TGTGCCAGCAGCGTAGCGAAAGAGGAAGCGGGAGGGGGCACAGATACGCAGTATTTT
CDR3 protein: CASSVAKEEAGGGTDTQYF

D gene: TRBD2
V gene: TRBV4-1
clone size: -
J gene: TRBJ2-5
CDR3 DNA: TGCGCCAGCAGTGTTATTGGGGGGGAAAAAGAGACCCAGTACTTC
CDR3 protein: CASSVIGGEKETQYF

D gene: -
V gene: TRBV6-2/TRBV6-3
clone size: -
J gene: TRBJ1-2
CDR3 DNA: TGTGCCAGCAGTTCTTTAGCCTCCACTCTGACCTTC
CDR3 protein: CASSSLASTLTF

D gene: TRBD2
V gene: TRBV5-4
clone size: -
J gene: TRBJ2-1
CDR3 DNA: TGTGCCAGCAGCTCGGGACTAGCGGGAGCTAATGAGCAGTTCTTC
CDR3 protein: CASSSGLAGANEQFF

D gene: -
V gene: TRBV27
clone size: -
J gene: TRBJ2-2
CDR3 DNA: TGTGCCAGCAAAACTACTTACGGGGAGCTGTTTTTT
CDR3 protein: CASKTTYGELFF

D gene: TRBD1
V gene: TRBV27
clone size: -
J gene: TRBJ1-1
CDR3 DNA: TGTGCCACGATCCCGTGGGGGACAGGGGGCGGTACTGAAGCTTTCTTT
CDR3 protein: CATIPWGTGGGTEAFF

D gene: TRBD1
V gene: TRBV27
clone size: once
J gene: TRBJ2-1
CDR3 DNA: TGTGCCAGCAGTCCGGACAGGAGCTCCTACAATGAGCAGTTCTTC
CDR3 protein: CASSPDRSSYNEQFF

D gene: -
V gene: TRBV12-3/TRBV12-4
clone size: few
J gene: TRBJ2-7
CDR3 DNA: TGTGCCAGCAGTTTAGGGGTAGCTTACGAGCAGTACTTC
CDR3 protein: CASSLGVAYEQYF

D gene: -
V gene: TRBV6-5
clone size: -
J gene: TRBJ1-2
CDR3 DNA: TGTGCCAGCAGTTATGCGGGGAGAGGCTACACCTTC
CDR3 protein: CASSYAGRGYTF

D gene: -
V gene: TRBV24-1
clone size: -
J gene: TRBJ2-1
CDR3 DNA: TGTGCCACCGGGCCGCGAGTCTCCTACAATGAGCAGTTCTTC
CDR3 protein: CATGPRVSYNEQFF

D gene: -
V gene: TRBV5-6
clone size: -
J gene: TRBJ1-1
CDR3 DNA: TGTGCCAGCAGCTTAAGGAGTACTGAAGCTTTCTTT
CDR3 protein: CASSLRSTEAFF

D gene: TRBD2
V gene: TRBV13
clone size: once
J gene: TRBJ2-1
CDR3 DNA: TGTGCCAGCAGCCCGACTAGCGGGAGGATAAGGTTCTTC
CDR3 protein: CASSPTSGRIRFF

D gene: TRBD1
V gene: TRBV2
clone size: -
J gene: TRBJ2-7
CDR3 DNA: TGTGCCAGCAGGGACAGGGGATCCTACGAGCAGTACTTC
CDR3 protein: CASRDRGSYEQYF

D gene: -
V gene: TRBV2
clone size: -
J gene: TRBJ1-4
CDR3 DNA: TGTGCCAGCAGGGGACTCAGTGGGGGGAATGAAAAACTGTTTTTT
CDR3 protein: CASRGLSGGNEKLFF

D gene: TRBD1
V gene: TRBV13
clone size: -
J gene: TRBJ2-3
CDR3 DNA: TGTGCCAGCAGCCAGATAAAGGGGACAGGGGCAGATACGCAGTATTTT
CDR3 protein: CASSQIKGTGADTQYF

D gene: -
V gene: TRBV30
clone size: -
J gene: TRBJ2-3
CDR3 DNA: TGTGCCTGGAGTGTGCCGCGGGATACTATTTTACCGCAGTATTTT
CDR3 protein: CAWSVPRDTILPQYF

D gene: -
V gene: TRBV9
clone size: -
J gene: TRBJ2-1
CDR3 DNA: TGTGCCAGCAGCGCGACTAGTTCCTACAATGAGCAGTTCTTC
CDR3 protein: CASSATSSYNEQFF

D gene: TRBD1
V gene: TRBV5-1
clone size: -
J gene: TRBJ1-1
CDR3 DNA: TGCGCCAGCAGCTCGCTCACAGGGGGCCCGGGAAACACTGAAGCTTTCTTT
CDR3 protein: CASSSLTGGPGNTEAFF

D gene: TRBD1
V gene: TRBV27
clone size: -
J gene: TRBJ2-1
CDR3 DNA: TGTGCCAGCAGTACCCTATTCGGGACAGAAGACAATGAGCAGTTCTTC
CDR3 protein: CASSTLFGTEDNEQFF

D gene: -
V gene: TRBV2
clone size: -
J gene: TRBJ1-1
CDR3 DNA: TGTGCCAGCAAATCCGACAGCACTGAAGCTTTCTTT
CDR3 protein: CASKSDSTEAFF

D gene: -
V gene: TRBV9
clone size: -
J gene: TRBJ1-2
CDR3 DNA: TGTGCCAGCAGCGTAGAGTCCACTCTTAACTATGGCTACACCTTC
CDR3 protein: CASSVESTLNYGYTF

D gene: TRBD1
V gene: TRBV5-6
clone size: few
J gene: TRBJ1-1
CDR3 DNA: TGTGCCAGCAGATATGGGACAGGGAACACTGAAGCTTTCTTT
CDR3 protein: CASRYGTGNTEAFF

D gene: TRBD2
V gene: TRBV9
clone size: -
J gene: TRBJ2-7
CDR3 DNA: TGTGCCAGCAGCGCCGCTAGCGGGGTCTCCTACGAGCAGTACTTC
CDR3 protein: CASSAASGVSYEQYF

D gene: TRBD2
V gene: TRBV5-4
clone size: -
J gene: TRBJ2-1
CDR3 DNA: TGTGCCAGCAGCGCGGGACTAGCGGACATCAATGAGCAGTTCTTC
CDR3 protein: CASSAGLADINEQFF

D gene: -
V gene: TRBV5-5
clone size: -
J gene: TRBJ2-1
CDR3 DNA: TGTGCCAGCAGTACAAGGACCCGGACAGCAAACAATGAGCAGTTCTTC
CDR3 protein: CASSTRTRTANNEQFF

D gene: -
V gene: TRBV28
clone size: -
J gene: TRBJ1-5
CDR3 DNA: TGTGCCAGCAATGATAGGTTGGGGGCTGTTCAGCCCCAGCATTTT
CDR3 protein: CASNDRLGAVQPQHF

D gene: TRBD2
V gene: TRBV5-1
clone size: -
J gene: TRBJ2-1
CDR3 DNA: TGCGCCAGCAGCTTGGAGGGTAGCGGGAGTGGATCCTACAATGAGCAGTTCTTC
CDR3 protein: CASSLEGSGSGSYNEQFF

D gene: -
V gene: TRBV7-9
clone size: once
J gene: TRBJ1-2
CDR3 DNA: TGTGCCAGCAGAACAAGCTATGGCTACACCTTC
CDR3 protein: CASRTSYGYTF

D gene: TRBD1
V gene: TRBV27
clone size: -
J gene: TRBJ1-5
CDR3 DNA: TGTGCCAGCAGTCGTTACCGGGACAGGGGAGGGCAGCCCCAGCATTTT
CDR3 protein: CASSRYRDRGGQPQHF

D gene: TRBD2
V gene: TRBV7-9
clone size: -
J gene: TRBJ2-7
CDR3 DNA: TGTGCCAGCAGCTTACCTAGCGGGAGTTTCTACGAGCAGTACTTC
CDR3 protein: CASSLPSGSFYEQYF

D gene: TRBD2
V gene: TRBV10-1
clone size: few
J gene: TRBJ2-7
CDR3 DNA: TGCGCCAGCAGTGCCGGGACTAGCGGCTACGAGCAGTACTTC
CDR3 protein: CASSAGTSGYEQYF

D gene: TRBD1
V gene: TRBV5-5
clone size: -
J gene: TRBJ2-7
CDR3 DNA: TGTGCCAGCAGCTCTATACCGGGACAGGGGGACGTCGAGCAGTACTTC
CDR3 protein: CASSSIPGQGDVEQYF

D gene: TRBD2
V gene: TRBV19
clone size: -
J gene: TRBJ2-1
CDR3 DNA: TGTGCCAGTACCCTAGCGGGAGACGGGTACAATGAGCAGTTCTTC
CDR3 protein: CASTLAGDGYNEQFF

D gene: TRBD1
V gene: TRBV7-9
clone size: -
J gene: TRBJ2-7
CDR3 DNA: TGTGCCAGCAGCTTCGGAACAGGGGTCCACGAGCAGTACTTC
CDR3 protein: CASSFGTGVHEQYF

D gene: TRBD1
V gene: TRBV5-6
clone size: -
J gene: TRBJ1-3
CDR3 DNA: TGTGCCAGCAGCCCGGACAGGGGTTCGGGAAACACCATATATTTT
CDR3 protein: CASSPDRGSGNTIYF

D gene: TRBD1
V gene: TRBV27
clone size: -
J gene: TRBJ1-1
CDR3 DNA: TGTGCCAGCAGTGAAATGGGACAGGGGGCACTGAACACTGAAGCTTTCTTT
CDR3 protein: CASSEMGQGALNTEAFF

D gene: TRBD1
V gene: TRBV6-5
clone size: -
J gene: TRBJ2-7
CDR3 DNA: TGTGCCAGCAGTTACTCTTCGGGACAGGAATCCTACGAGCAGTACTTC
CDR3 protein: CASSYSSGQESYEQYF

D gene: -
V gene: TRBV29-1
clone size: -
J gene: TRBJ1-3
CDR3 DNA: TGCAGCGTCCAACAAAACTCTGGAAACACCATATATTTT
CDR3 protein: CSVQQNSGNTIYF

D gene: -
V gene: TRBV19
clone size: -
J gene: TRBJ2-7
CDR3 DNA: TGTGCCAGTAGTACCGAGAGACAGACCTTCGCCTACGAGCAGTACTTC
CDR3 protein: CASSTERQTFAYEQYF

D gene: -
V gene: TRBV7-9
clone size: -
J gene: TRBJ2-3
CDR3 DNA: TGTGCCAGCAGTCGGTGGACGGGAGAAGGGGCAGATACGCAGTATTTT
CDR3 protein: CASSRWTGEGADTQYF

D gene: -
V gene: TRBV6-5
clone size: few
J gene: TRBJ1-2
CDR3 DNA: TGTGCCAGCAGTTACCTGGACAGCCACTATGGCTACACCTTC
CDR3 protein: CASSYLDSHYGYTF